This passage covers 24 T cell receptor beta chains from one sample sequenced in a study of shared clonotypes between healthy human individuals. TCRdb's copy holds only in-frame clones and misses some; the assay was immunoSEQ multiplex PCR. In the table there are about 2.4 million clones, approximately 92% of which are singletons. The sequencing sample was made of naive CD4+ T cells sorted from blood. Subset meaning: CD45RA+ positively selected. The receptor source for this set is a man aged 18 to 30 in good health.

The count of this clone is one. The gene calls are TRBV5-1 and TRBJ2-6; D ambiguous. V was cut by 3 bases and J by 0 bases, with 10 bases left in between. CDR3 length equals 16 residues. Per the germline V gene, CDR1 is SGHRS and CDR2 is YFSETQ. In DNA form, the CDR3 reads TGCGCCAGCAGCTCTGTTGTACCCTCTGGGGCCAACGTCCTGACTTTC. It yields the protein CASSSVVPSGANVLTF.

The chain carries TRBV27 and TRBJ1-5, with a tentative D call TRBD1 (6 bases). V lost 8 bases, J lost 5 bases, and 19 bases lay in between. CDR3 length equals 15 residues. Per germline, CDR1 MNHEY and CDR2 SMNVEV (reference sequence). CDR3 loop: CASGQRGVNDQPQHF. In DNA, the CDR3 is TGTGCCAGCGGACAGCGCGGGGTGAACGATCAGCCCCAGCATTTT.

This clone was picked up a small number of times. This chain connects TRBV10-1 to TRBJ1-6; 8 positions agree with TRBD1. Germline CDR1 and CDR2: WNHNN and SYGVQD (reference sequence). The CDR3 spans 13 residues. After removal of 6 bases from V and 9 bases from J, the junction contained 4 bases not matched to a gene. Written as DNA, the CDR3 is TGCGCCAGCAGCCCTGACAGGGGTTCACCCCTCCACTTT. Translated: CASSPDRGSPLHF.

The V and J genes are TRBV2 and TRBJ1-5; D gene uncertain. The CDR3 has 14 residues. Germline-derived CDR1 and CDR2 are SNHLY and FYNNEI. V lost 4 bases and J lost 4, with 11 bases in between. The CDR3 sequence is CASSVTDINQPQHF. For the CDR3, the DNA is TGTGCCAGCAGTGTTACAGATATTAATCAGCCCCAGCATTTT.

The chain carries TRBV15 and TRBJ2-7, with no clear D. The V end lost 0 bases, the J end lost 6 bases, and 12 bases lay between the germline ends. CDR3 length: 14 residues. Germline V gene sequence: CDR1 LNHNV, CDR2 YYDKDF (reference sequence). The CDR3 sequence: CATSRDPTPPEQYF. As DNA, the CDR3 is TGTGCCACCAGCAGAGACCCTACTCCCCCCGAGCAGTACTTC.

The rearrangement uses TRBV11-2 and TRBJ2-1, with 7 nucleotides matching TRBD2. Trimming removed 1 base from V and 3 bases from J; junction bases left unmatched: 3. The CDR3 spans 15 residues. The germline CDR1 and CDR2 sequences are SGHAT and FQNNGV. CDR3 in DNA: TGTGCCAGCAGCTTAGTAACGGGAGGCTACAATGAGCAGTTCTTC. Its translation: CASSLVTGGYNEQFF. Full variable domain (rest looked up from reference TRBV11-2 and TRBJ2-1): EAGVAQSPRYKIIEKRQSVAFWCNPISGHATLYWYQQILGQGPKLLIQFQNNGVVDDSQLPKDRFSAERLKGVDSTLKIQPAKLEDSAVYLCASSLVTGGYNEQFFGPGTRLTVL.

Of note for this clone: Other DNA sequences in the sample encode the same CDR3. The chain combines TRBV6-5 with TRBJ2-7; 7 nucleotides align to TRBD1. The CDR3 spans 15 residues. J gave up 0 bases and V 5 bases, and 7 bases lay outside the gene matches. The germline CDR1 and CDR2 sequences are MNHEY and SVGAGI. DNA for the CDR3: TGTGCCAGCAGTCGAGGACAGGCCAGCTCCTACGAGCAGTACTTC. Translated, it gives CASSRGQASSYEQYF.

V and J are TRBV5-1 and TRBJ2-3; 8 bases are a match to TRBD2. After removal of 7 bases from V and 3 bases from J, the junction contained 7 bases not matched to a gene. Per germline, CDR1 SGHRS and CDR2 YFSETQ. There are 14 residues in the CDR3. Here the CDR3 DNA reads TGCGCCAGCGGGGTAGCGGGGAAGACAGATACGCAGTATTTT. Protein sequence: CASGVAGKTDTQYF.

The CDR3 loop is CASSLGGLGSYEQYF. For the CDR3, the DNA is TGTGCCAGCAGCTTGGGGGGGCTTGGATCCTACGAGCAGTACTTC. The gene calls are TRBV5-5 and TRBJ2-7, with D maybe TRBD1 (6 bases). Trimming removed 0 bases at V and 1 base at J, with 11 bases between. Germline CDR1 SGHKS, CDR2 YYEKEE (reference sequence). CDR3 length equals 15 residues.

This chain joins TRBV30 and TRBJ1-3; D not certain. The germline V and J ends were trimmed by 2 bases and 4 bases, with 3 bases remaining between them. Germline-derived CDR1 and CDR2 are GTSNPN and SVGIG (reference sequence). This CDR3 contains 11 residues. The CDR3 spells CAWSQGNTIYF. CDR3 in DNA: TGTGCCTGGAGTCAAGGAAACACCATATATTTT.

CDR3 in DNA: TGTGCCAGCAGTGCCGGTTCCGGGCTGGAGACCCAGTACTTC. It translates to CASSAGSGLETQYF. The chain couples TRBV27 to TRBJ2-5; D is undetermined. The CDR3 is 14 amino acids. CDR1 and CDR2 (germline): MNHEY, SMNVEV (reference sequence). Trimming left V 5 bases short and J 5 bases short, with 15 bases between.

The chain carries TRBV28 and TRBJ2-7, with 9 bases lining up with TRBD2. Losses at the gene ends were 4 bases for V and 3 bases for J; bases not matched to a gene: 4. Germline CDR1 MDHEN, CDR2 SYDVKM. This CDR3 region has 14 residues. The CDR3 spells CASSSSGGYYEQYF. The CDR3 DNA reads TGTGCCAGCAGTTCAAGCGGGGGGTACTACGAGCAGTACTTC.

This chain connects TRBV30 to TRBJ2-7, with 9 bases aligning to TRBD2. The V gene end was trimmed by 0 bases and the J gene end by 5 bases; junction bases not matched to a gene: 8. This CDR3 comprises 15 residues. The germline CDR1 and CDR2 sequences are GTSNPN and SVGIG (reference sequence). The CDR3 protein is CAWSVLLAGADEQYF. CDR3 nucleotide sequence: TGTGCCTGGAGTGTACTATTAGCGGGAGCGGACGAGCAGTACTTC.

The V gene is TRBV4-2, the J gene TRBJ2-3; 11 bases align to TRBD2. J lost 4 bases, V lost 5 bases, and 14 bases had no gene match. This CDR3 contains 18 residues. Looked up from germline, CDR1 is LGHNA and CDR2 is YNFKEQ. CDR3 sequence reads: CASSLRSGTSGSPDTQYF. The CDR3 DNA follows: TGTGCCAGCAGCTTGAGATCCGGGACTAGCGGCTCCCCAGATACGCAGTATTTT.

The rearrangement uses TRBV9 and TRBJ1-2, with TRBD1 matching over 10 bases. Germline values: CDR1 SGDLS, CDR2 YYNGEE. V lost 3 bases to trimming and J lost 4 bases; unmatched junction nucleotides: 6. The CDR3 consists of 15 residues. The CDR3 spells CASSGGQGKFYGYTF. Written as DNA, the CDR3 is TGTGCCAGCAGCGGGGGACAGGGGAAGTTCTATGGCTACACCTTC.

The genes are TRBV12-1 and TRBJ2-7; TRBD1 is the table's D call and was not checked against the DNA. TRBV12-1 is a listed pseudogene. The CDR3 totals 15 residues. The CDR3 loop is CASSLRGSISYEQYF. The CDR3 DNA is TGTGCCAGCAGCTTAAGGGGGTCTATCTCCTACGAGCAGTACTTC.

CDR3 DNA: TGTGCCAGCAGCCTTCAGGGGGGGTTCACCGGGGAGCTGTTTTTT. Its translation is CASSLQGGFTGELFF. The J gene is TRBJ2-2, the V gene TRBV14; TRBD1 or TRBD2 may be the D gene (7 bases each). The CDR3 spans 15 residues. V lost 4 bases to trimming and J lost 4 bases, with 13 bases between them. From germline, CDR1 is SGHDN and CDR2 FVKESK. The full variable domain, in which reference TRBV14 and TRBJ2-2 provide the parts outside the CDR3, is EAGVTQFPSHSVIEKGQTVTLRCDPISGHDNLYWYRRVMGKEIKFLLHFVKESKQDESGMPNNRFLAERTGGTYSTLKVQPAELEDSGVYFCASSLQGGFTGELFFGEGSRLTVL.

This clone was seen a handful of times. The chain links TRBV2 to TRBJ1-6, with D tentatively TRBD1 (6 bases). This CDR3 contains 12 residues. V gave up 1 base and J gave up 18 bases, with 13 bases separating them. Germline CDR1 reads SNHLY; CDR2 reads FYNNEI. CDR3 nucleotide sequence: TGTGCCAGCAGTGAAGGAACAGGGCACAACCACTTT. It is translated as CASSEGTGHNHF.

V is TRBV19 and J is TRBJ2-7; perhaps TRBD2 as D (5 bases). The CDR3 spans 13 residues. Germline lookup yields CDR1 LNHDA and CDR2 SQIVND (reference sequence). V lost 5 bases, J lost 3 bases, and 11 bases lay in between. DNA of the CDR3: TGTGCCAGTAGTGAGGGATGGGGCTACGAGCAGTACTTC. Its translation: CASSEGWGYEQYF.

The chain recombines TRBV19 with TRBJ2-7, with D possibly TRBD1 on 5 matching bases. Trimming took 5 bases from V and 5 from J, leaving 13 bases between them. This CDR3 has 13 residues. Germline V gene sequence: CDR1 LNHDA, CDR2 SQIVND (reference sequence). The CDR3 here is CASSVVRGHEQYF. CDR3 in DNA: TGTGCCAGTAGTGTGGTAAGGGGCCACGAGCAGTACTTC.

The chain uses TRBV7-9 and TRBJ2-5; TRBD1 matches at 8 bases. CDR1 is SEHNR, CDR2 FQNEAQ, per germline (reference sequence). With V trimmed by 4 bases and J by 4 bases, 5 bases remained unmatched. The CDR3 is 14 amino acids. Here the CDR3 reads CASSSSTGVETQYF. In DNA form, the CDR3 reads TGTGCCAGCAGCTCATCGACAGGGGTAGAGACCCAGTACTTC.

This clone was observed once. The J gene is TRBJ2-1, the V gene TRBV10-3; tentative D call: TRBD2 (5 bases). V lost 3 bases and J 10 bases, leaving 13 bases between the germline ends. Looked up from germline, CDR1 is ENHRY and CDR2 is SYGVKD. This CDR3 is built from 13 residues. CDR3 bases: TGTGCCATCAGTGAAATAGGAGGAGGAGAGCAGTTCTTC. Protein: CAISEIGGGEQFF.

The chain employs TRBV28 and TRBJ1-4, with a possible D match to TRBD1 (6 bases). CDR1 is MDHEN and CDR2 is SYDVKM in the germline V gene. V lost 6 bases, J lost 1 base, and 12 bases lay in between. The CDR3 runs to 15 residues. CDR3 sequence reads: CASSVTGRTNEKLFF. The CDR3 DNA reads as TGTGCCAGCAGCGTCACAGGGCGAACTAATGAAAAACTGTTTTTT.

Turning to this clone: Distinct nucleotide sequences in the sample also encode this CDR3. The chain has TRBV18 and TRBJ2-1, with 13 nucleotides matching TRBD2. The V and J ends lost 0 bases and 7 bases, in that order; junction bases with no gene match: 0. Looked up from germline, CDR1 is KGHSH and CDR2 is LQKENI. This CDR3 spans 15 amino acids. This CDR3 is CASSPPGLAGNEQFF. CDR3 DNA sequence: TGTGCCAGCTCACCACCGGGACTAGCGGGGAATGAGCAGTTCTTC.